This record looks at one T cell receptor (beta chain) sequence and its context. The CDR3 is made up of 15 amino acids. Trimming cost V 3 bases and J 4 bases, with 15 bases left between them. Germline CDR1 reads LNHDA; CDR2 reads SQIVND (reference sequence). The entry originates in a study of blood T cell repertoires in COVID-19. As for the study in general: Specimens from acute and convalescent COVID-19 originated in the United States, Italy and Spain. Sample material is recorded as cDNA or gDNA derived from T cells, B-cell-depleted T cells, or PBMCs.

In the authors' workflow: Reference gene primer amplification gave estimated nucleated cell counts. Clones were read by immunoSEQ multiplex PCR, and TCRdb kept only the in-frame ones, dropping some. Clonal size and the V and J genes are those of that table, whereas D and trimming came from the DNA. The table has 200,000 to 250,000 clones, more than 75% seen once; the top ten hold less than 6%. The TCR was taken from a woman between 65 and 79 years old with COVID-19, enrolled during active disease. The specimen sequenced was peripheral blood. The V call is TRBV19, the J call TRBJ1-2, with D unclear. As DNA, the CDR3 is TGTGCCAGTAGTATGCCAGGCTTTTCTACCTATGGCTACACCTTC. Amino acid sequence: CASSMPGFSTYGYTF.